What follows are 6 T cell receptor beta chains derived from one specimen sequenced in a study of human T cells and chemical hapten exposure. TCRdb reprocessed the RACE reads via MiXCR and lists one record per CDR3 protein. This sample yields roughly 250,000 distinct CDR3 sequences, of which 8.6% are seen a single time; less than 3% belongs to the top ten. The time point denotes: pre-sensitization, week 0. As to treatment: therapeutic diphenylcyclopropenone sensitization with weekly scalp DPC. This material consisted of whole blood, taken in connection with sensitization to the hapten diphenylcyclopropenone (DPC). These receptor sequences come from a woman aged 40 to 49 with alopecia areata. Some clones in this sample may be carry-over from other donors' samples.

This rearrangement joins TRBV20-1 to TRBJ1-1; the D is unclear. The CDR3 is made up of 11 amino acids. Germline V gene data show CDR1 as DFQATT and CDR2 as SNEGSKA (reference sequence). V dropped 6 bases and J dropped 5 bases, with 10 bases sitting between them. CDR3 coding DNA: TGCAGTGCCATACCCCGGACTGAAGCTTTCTTT. It yields the protein CSAIPRTEAFF.

This clonotype was picked up a small number of times. V gene TRBV27 combines with J gene TRBJ1-6, with 12 bases identical to TRBD1. Germline V gives CDR1 MNHEY, CDR2 SMNVEV (reference sequence). V trimming: 6 bases; J trimming: 10 bases; junction bases outside the gene matches: 7. The CDR3 runs to 15 residues. CDR3 amino acids: CASSKSGTGGSPLHF. CDR3 nucleotides: TGTGCCAGCAGCAAATCCGGGACAGGGGGCTCACCCCTCCACTTT.

V gene TRBV5-6 combines with J gene TRBJ2-4, with TRBD1 identical over 8 bases. Trimming at V came to 4 bases and at J to 6 bases, leaving 3 bases not matched to a gene. Germline lookup yields CDR1 SGHDT and CDR2 YYEEEE. The CDR3 contains 13 residues. The CDR3 is CASSGQGRNIQYF. For the CDR3, the DNA is TGTGCCAGCAGCGGACAGGGAAGAAACATTCAGTACTTC.

This clonotype came up a few times. The chain uses TRBV27 and TRBJ2-6; D tentatively reads TRBD1 or TRBD2 (5 bases each). The CDR3 has 17 amino acids. Germline-derived CDR1 and CDR2 are MNHEY and SMNVEV (reference sequence). Deletions cut 2 bases from V and 0 bases from J, with 11 bases between. The CDR3, as DNA: TGTGCCAGCAGTTTAACCCGGGGCCTCTCTGGGGCCAACGTCCTGACTTTC. Translating it yields CASSLTRGLSGANVLTF.

The chain couples TRBV28 to TRBJ1-1, with D possibly being TRBD1 (5 bases). Trimming stripped 6 bases from V and 4 bases from J, with 12 bases between. The CDR3 sequence is 13 residues long. Germline V gene data show CDR1 as MDHEN and CDR2 as SYDVKM. The CDR3 protein is CASSLRQLTEAFF. Written as DNA, the CDR3 is TGTGCCAGCAGCCTAAGACAGCTCACTGAAGCTTTCTTT.

This rearrangement joins TRBV28 to TRBJ1-2; 9 bases agree with TRBD1. The CDR3 is made up of 13 amino acids. Trimming removed 6 bases from V and 8 bases from J; junction bases left unmatched: 7. Germline lookup yields CDR1 MDHEN and CDR2 SYDVKM. DNA of the CDR3: TGTGCCAGCAGACAACAGGGGGCGGGAGGCTACACCTTC. Its protein product is CASRQQGAGGYTF.